The rows below give T cell receptor beta chains drawn from one sample of a study of memory CD4+ T cells and cytomegalovirus serostatus. Profiling relied on immunoSEQ multiplex PCR, and the TCRdb table lists in-frame clones only, not all of them. The sample includes approximately 65,000 clones, roughly three quarters of them seen just once. The sample comprised memory CD4+ T cells from blood. These receptors originate from an adult in good health and CMV-seronegative. The CDR3 runs from the conserved cysteine through the conserved F or W. D genes are given only for firm matches. Size values are once, few and many counts, or a class for expanded clones, and some rows have none.

TRBV4-2,TRBJ2-3,TRBD2,.,CASRGLAGVTDTQYF,TGTGCCAGCAGAGGACTAGCCGGGGTGACAGATACGCAGTATTTT
TRBV10-3,TRBJ1-4,TRBD1,.,CAISDRGRTNEKLFF,TGTGCCATCAGTGACAGGGGGCGAACTAATGAAAAACTGTTTTTT
TRBV4-3,TRBJ2-5,.,.,CASSRTASGETQYF,TGCGCCAGCAGCCGGACAGCCAGCGGTGAGACCCAGTACTTC
TRBV18,TRBJ1-5,TRBD1,.,CASSPDRQDNQPQHF,TGTGCCAGCTCACCGGACAGGCAAGACAATCAGCCCCAGCATTTT
TRBV15,TRBJ2-1,.,.,CATSTQRGVEQFF,TGTGCCACCAGCACCCAAAGGGGTGTTGAGCAGTTCTTC
TRBV7-8,TRBJ2-7,.,.,CASSFGRARYEQYF,TGTGCCAGCAGCTTTGGAAGGGCTAGGTACGAGCAGTACTTC
TRBV18,TRBJ2-3,.,.,CASSPLQGGTDTQYF,TGTGCCAGCTCACCTTTACAGGGTGGCACAGATACGCAGTATTTT
TRBV27,TRBJ1-2,.,few,CASSPQGANYGYTF,TGTGCCAGCAGTCCTCAGGGAGCTAACTATGGCTACACCTTC
TRBV7-9,TRBJ1-2,TRBD1,few,CASSLAGGHGYGYTF,TGTGCCAGCAGCTTAGCAGGGGGCCATGGCTATGGCTACACCTTC
TRBV28,TRBJ1-2,TRBD1,.,CASSGPGTGGPFFYGYTF,TGTGCCAGCAGTGGACCGGGGACAGGGGGCCCATTTTTCTATGGCTACACCTTC
TRBV4-3,TRBJ2-1,TRBD2,few,CASSWGLAGRLYNEQFF,TGCGCCAGCAGCTGGGGACTAGCGGGACGTCTATACAATGAGCAGTTCTTC
TRBV5-1,TRBJ1-4,.,.,CASSLGSGTSTNEKLFF,TGCGCCAGCAGCTTGGGCTCAGGGACCTCAACTAATGAAAAACTGTTTTTT
TRBV18,TRBJ1-1,.,.,CASSPPGTTNTEAFF,TGTGCCAGCTCACCTCCCGGGACTACGAACACTGAAGCTTTCTTT
TRBV7-6,TRBJ2-7,.,once,CASSLEGRGEQYF,TGTGCCAGCAGCTTAGAGGGCAGGGGCGAGCAGTACTTC
TRBV7-3,TRBJ1-1,.,few,CASSLYGREDTEAFF,TGTGCCAGCAGCTTATATGGCAGGGAGGACACTGAAGCTTTCTTT
TRBV6-6,TRBJ2-1,TRBD2,once,CASRLAGIYNEQFF,TGTGCCAGCAGACTAGCGGGGATCTACAATGAGCAGTTCTTC
TRBV2,TRBJ2-3,.,.,CASGRDSYTDTQYF,TGTGCCAGCGGCAGGGACTCTTACACAGATACGCAGTATTTT
TRBV5-4,TRBJ2-7,TRBD2,.,CASSLELAGDEQYF,TGTGCCAGCAGCTTAGAACTAGCGGGGGACGAGCAGTACTTC
TRBV29-1,TRBJ2-3,TRBD2,.,CSAGLAGGPGTQYF,TGCAGCGCTGGACTAGCGGGAGGGCCGGGTACGCAGTATTTT
TRBV10-2,TRBJ1-4,TRBD1,.,CASKGTVTNEKLFF,TGCGCCAGTAAAGGGACAGTAACTAATGAAAAACTGTTTTTT
TRBV28,TRBJ2-2,.,.,CASSLSQGNTGELFF,TGTGCCAGCAGTTTATCCCAGGGGAACACCGGGGAGCTGTTTTTT
TRBV10-3,TRBJ2-5,.,.,CAIGSLGETQYF,TGTGCCATCGGGAGTCTAGGAGAGACCCAGTACTTC
TRBV7-3,TRBJ1-2,TRBD1,.,CASSPSGTGHDGYTF,TGTGCCAGCAGCCCGTCCGGGACAGGGCACGATGGCTACACCTTC
TRBV7-9,TRBJ2-7,.,.,CASSLPLQQGTYEQYF,TGTGCCAGCAGTCTCCCACTACAACAGGGAACCTACGAGCAGTACTTC
TRBV7-6,TRBJ2-1,TRBD2,.,CASSSWAGAGNEQFF,TGTGCCAGCAGCTCTTGGGCGGGAGCGGGAAATGAGCAGTTCTTC
TRBV7-2,TRBJ2-6,.,.,CASSFARSSGANVLTF,TGTGCCAGCAGCTTTGCCAGGAGCTCTGGGGCCAACGTCCTGACTTTC
TRBV2,TRBJ2-2,.,.,CASNRDTGELFF,TGTGCCAGCAATAGGGACACCGGGGAGCTGTTTTTT
TRBV6-5,TRBJ1-1,.,.,CASTRDLGAFF,TGTGCCAGCACCCGAGACTTAGGGGCTTTCTTT
TRBV30,TRBJ1-4,.,.,CAQTGGANEKLFF,TGTGCCCAAACGGGGGGGGCTAATGAAAAACTGTTTTTT
TRBV29-1,TRBJ2-5,TRBD1,few,CSGDRGGETQYF,TGCAGCGGGGACAGGGGAGGAGAGACCCAGTACTTC
TRBV7-8,TRBJ1-1,TRBD1,.,CASSLAGTGNTEAFF,TGTGCCAGCAGCTTAGCGGGGACAGGGAACACTGAAGCTTTCTTT
TRBV29-1,TRBJ1-1,.,.,CSVEVMGLPEAFF,TGCAGCGTTGAAGTAATGGGGTTACCTGAAGCTTTCTTT
TRBV27,TRBJ2-7,.,.,CASSLSRTAYEQYF,TGTGCCAGCAGTTTAAGCAGGACAGCTTACGAGCAGTACTTC
TRBV4-2,TRBJ1-5,.,once,CASSLDRQSRQPQHF,TGTGCCAGCAGCCTCGACAGGCAGAGTCGTCAGCCCCAGCATTTT
TRBV5-8,TRBJ1-1,.,once,CASSYTIAGIHGTEAFF,TGTGCCAGCAGCTATACCATCGCAGGGATCCATGGCACTGAAGCTTTCTTT
TRBV4-2,TRBJ2-7,TRBD2,.,CASSRGSGGDEQYF,TGTGCCAGCAGCCGAGGGAGCGGGGGCGACGAGCAGTACTTC
TRBV7-7,TRBJ2-5,TRBD1,.,CASSLNPGTGNQETQYF,TGTGCTAGCAGCTTAAACCCCGGGACAGGGAACCAAGAGACCCAGTACTTC
TRBV11-3,TRBJ2-5,.,few,CASSGSLQETQYF,TGTGCCAGCAGCGGTAGCCTCCAAGAGACCCAGTACTTC
TRBV4-3,TRBJ2-6,TRBD2,.,CASSPRDSGSSGANVLTF,TGCGCCAGCAGCCCTCGTGATAGCGGGAGCTCTGGGGCCAACGTCCTGACTTTC
TRBV20-1,TRBJ2-3,TRBD2,.,CSADTSGAIYF,TGCAGTGCCGACACTAGCGGGGCGATATATTTT
TRBV6-4,TRBJ1-1,TRBD1,few,CASKRQGADRTEAFF,TGTGCCAGCAAGCGACAGGGGGCCGATCGCACTGAAGCTTTCTTT